This T cell receptor beta chain was retrieved from a study of OX40 agonist ivuxolimab in advanced cancers. Patients had blood sampled at baseline and again on cycle 4 day 1 and cycle 7 day 1. The CDR3 extends over 15 amino acids. V shed 2 bases, J shed 0 bases, and the junction held 5 bases outside the gene matches. CDR1 is SGDLS and CDR2 is YYNGEE in the germline V gene. This clone came up once. This table comes from immunoSEQ multiplex PCR, and its TCRdb copy is limited to in-frame clones, with some not included. The sample records approximately 31,000 clones, approximately 89% being singletons. The gene calls are TRBV9 and TRBJ2-7; 7 nucleotides align to TRBD2. The specimen comprised CD4+ or CD8+ T cells sorted from blood, sampled in a trial of the OX40 agonist ivuxolimab. The sequence was collected from an adult with an advanced solid tumor such as melanoma, head and neck, liver or kidney cancer. Here the CDR3 reads CASSVGGDSSYEQYF. CDR3 DNA: TGTGCCAGCAGCGTGGGGGGGGACTCCTCCTACGAGCAGTACTTC. Combining the CDR3 with reference TRBV9 and TRBJ2-7 gives the whole variable domain DSGVTQTPKHLITATGQRVTLRCSPRSGDLSVYWYQQSLDQGLQFLIQYYNGEERAKGNILERFSAQQFPDLHSELNLSSLELGDSALYFCASSVGGDSSYEQYFGPGTRLTVT.